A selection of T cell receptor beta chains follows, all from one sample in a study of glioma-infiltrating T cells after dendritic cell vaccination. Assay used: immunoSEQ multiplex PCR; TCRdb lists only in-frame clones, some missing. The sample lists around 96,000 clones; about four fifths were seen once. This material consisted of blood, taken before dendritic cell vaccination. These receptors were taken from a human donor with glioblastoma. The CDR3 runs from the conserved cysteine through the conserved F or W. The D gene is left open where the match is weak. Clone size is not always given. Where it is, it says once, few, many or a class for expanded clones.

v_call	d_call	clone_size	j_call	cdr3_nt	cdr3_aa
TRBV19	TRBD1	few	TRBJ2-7	TGTGCCAGTAGCCCCGCGGGACAGGGGTGGGACGAGCAGTACTTC	CASSPAGQGWDEQYF
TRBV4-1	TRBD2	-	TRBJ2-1	TGCGCCAGCAGCCAAGAGTATGGGACTAGCGGAATCTACAATGAGCAGTTCTTC	CASSQEYGTSGIYNEQFF
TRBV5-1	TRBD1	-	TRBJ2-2	TGCGCCAGCAGCTTGGCCGGGACAGGGGGCACCGGGGAGCTGTTTTTT	CASSLAGTGGTGELFF
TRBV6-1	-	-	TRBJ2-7	TGTGCCAGCAGTCTCGTCCAGGAGCAGTACTTC	CASSLVQEQYF
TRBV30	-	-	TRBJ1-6	TGTGCCTGGACCCCCACGGGTCTATGGGATAATTCACCCCTCCACTTT	CAWTPTGLWDNSPLHF
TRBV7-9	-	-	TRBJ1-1	TGTGCCAGCAGCTTAGCGGGACTTCGGACTGAAGCTTTCTTT	CASSLAGLRTEAFF
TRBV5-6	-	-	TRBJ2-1	TGTGCCAGCAGCACCAAAGATGGACTTGGGTTCTTC	CASSTKDGLGFF
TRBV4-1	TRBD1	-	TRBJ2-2	TGCGCCAGCAGCGGCCATTCTTCCGGGACAGTGAACACCGGGGAGCTGTTTTTT	CASSGHSSGTVNTGELFF
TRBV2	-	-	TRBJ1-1	TGTGCCAGCAGGCGGGTACTGAACACTGAAGCTTTCTTT	CASRRVLNTEAFF
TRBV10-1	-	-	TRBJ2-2	TGCGCCAGCAGTGAGTCGACAGGCGCGAACACCGGGGAGCTGTTTTTT	CASSESTGANTGELFF
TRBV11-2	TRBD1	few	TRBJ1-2	TGTGCCAGCAGCTTAATCACAGGGGCTCTCGGCTACACCTTC	CASSLITGALGYTF
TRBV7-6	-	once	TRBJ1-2	TGTGCCAGCAGCCCTTATCTGCCGGGAGGGCGTAACTATGGCTACACCTTC	CASSPYLPGGRNYGYTF
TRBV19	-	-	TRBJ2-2	TGTGCCAGCATGTACGCGGGGCCTGCGAACACCGGGGAGCTGTTTTTT	CASMYAGPANTGELFF
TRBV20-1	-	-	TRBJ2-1	TGCAGTGCCCAAACGCCCCAGGCGCAGTTCTTC	CSAQTPQAQFF
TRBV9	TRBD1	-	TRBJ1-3	TGTGCCAGCAGCTTTCTAAGTCGACAGGGACAGGGAAACACCATATATTTT	CASSFLSRQGQGNTIYF